These 16 T cell receptor beta chains share one sample of origin, sequenced in a study of beta chain features in type 1 diabetes. Isolated RNA was reverse transcribed in full, so expressed TCRB transcripts were sequenced. Libraries were prepared by immunoSEQ multiplex PCR; TCRdb keeps only in-frame clonotypes and omits some of them. This sample has 200,000 to 250,000 clones, with about 63% found just once. The material sequenced was naive CD4+ T cells from blood. The receptors were sampled from a man aged 25 to 40 in good health.

The genes are TRBV30 and TRBJ1-6; 7 nucleotides agree with TRBD1. CDR1 and CDR2 from the germline V gene are GTSNPN and SVGIG (reference sequence). V dropped 2 bases and J dropped 5; count of bases not matched to a gene: 3. This CDR3 is built from 14 residues. The CDR3 DNA reads TGTGCCTGGAGTCACGGGACAGATAATTCACCCCTCCACTTT. Its translation: CAWSHGTDNSPLHF.

The chain links TRBV7-9 to TRBJ2-6, with D unclear. Germline V gene data show CDR1 as SEHNR and CDR2 as FQNEAQ (reference sequence). V lost 5 bases and J 0 bases, leaving 11 bases between the germline ends. The CDR3 has 16 amino acids. DNA for the CDR3: TGTGCCAGCAGCACCAGACCTTCCTCTGGGGCCAACGTCCTGACTTTC. Encoded protein: CASSTRPSSGANVLTF.

DNA for the CDR3: TGTGCCAGCAGCTTAGCCGCGGGACGTCTTGGTGGGGCCAACGTCCTGACTTTC. Residues: CASSLAAGRLGGANVLTF. This chain joins TRBV7-2 and TRBJ2-6; D might be TRBD2 (6 bases). The CDR3 sequence is 18 residues long. Germline CDR1 and CDR2: SGHTA and FQGNSA. Trimming shortened V by 0 bases and J by 3 bases, and 15 bases separated the two germline ends. The full variable domain, with the rest looked up from reference TRBV7-2 and TRBJ2-6, is GAGVSQSPSNKVTEKGKDVELRCDPISGHTALYWYRQSLGQGLEFLIYFQGNSAPDKSGLPSDRFSAERTGGSVSTLTIQRTQQEDSAVYLCASSLAAGRLGGANVLTFGAGSRLTVL.

With respect to this clone: Different DNA sequences within this sample yield the same CDR3. The V and J genes are TRBV7-9 and TRBJ2-3; tentatively, D is TRBD2 (5 bases). The germline V gene has CDR1 SEHNR and CDR2 FQNEAQ (reference sequence). The CDR3 totals 15 residues. The V gene lost 1 base and the J gene lost 0 bases, with 8 bases spanning the gap. The CDR3 DNA is TGTGCCAGCAGCTTAGTGGGGAGTAGCACAGATACGCAGTATTTT. Its translation: CASSLVGSSTDTQYF.

This clone has a handful of counts. The chain employs TRBV10-3 and TRBJ2-5; TRBD2 agrees at 11 bases. The CDR3 spans 15 residues. Germline V gives CDR1 ENHRY, CDR2 SYGVKD. V lost 6 bases and J lost 1; bases outside the gene matches: 4. The chain's CDR3 is CAIRTGLAVQETQYF. CDR3 nucleotides: TGTGCCATCAGAACGGGACTAGCGGTCCAAGAGACCCAGTACTTC.

This clone has just a few counts. The chain recombines TRBV29-1 with TRBJ1-2; no firm D call. The CDR3 consists of 11 residues. From germline, CDR1 is SQVTM and CDR2 ANQGSEA. The CDR3 loop reads CSGLDPGGYTF. The CDR3 DNA reads as TGCAGTGGACTCGACCCCGGTGGCTACACCTTC.

The sample holds a few counts of this clone. This chain connects TRBV19 to TRBJ2-1, with TRBD2 matching 11 bases. This CDR3 is built from 17 residues. J lost 7 bases, V lost 0 bases, and 8 bases had no gene match. Germline lookup yields CDR1 LNHDA and CDR2 SQIVND (reference sequence). CDR3 residues: CASSIEALAGVRNEQFF. The CDR3 nucleotides read TGTGCCAGTAGTATAGAAGCACTAGCGGGAGTCAGGAATGAGCAGTTCTTC.

This chain joins TRBV10-3 and TRBJ1-2, with D possibly matching TRBD1 (6 bases). Germline values: CDR1 ENHRY, CDR2 SYGVKD. The CDR3 is 14 amino acids. Trimming pared 3 bases from V and 6 bases from J, leaving 14 bases between. CDR3: CAISEGRGHDGYTF. CDR3 sequence (DNA): TGTGCCATCAGTGAAGGACGGGGGCACGATGGCTACACCTTC.

The V gene is TRBV7-9, the J gene TRBJ1-1; perhaps TRBD1 as D (6 bases). CDR3 length equals 14 residues. The germline gives CDR1 SEHNR, CDR2 FQNEAQ (reference sequence). Trimming stripped 5 bases from V and 1 base from J, with 11 bases between. CDR3 DNA sequence: TGTGCCAGCAGCAGACAGGCCGGGAACACTGAAGCTTTCTTT. It encodes CASSRQAGNTEAFF.

Only a few counts were recorded for this clone. CDR3 in DNA: TGTGCCAGCAATACAGGGGTCGAGCAGTACTTC. Protein sequence: CASNTGVEQYF. This chain connects TRBV7-2 to TRBJ2-7, with 7 bases matching TRBD1. The CDR3 is 11 residues long. The trim removed 7 bases at V and 6 bases at J, leaving 3 bases unmatched. Germline CDR1 reads SGHTA; CDR2 reads FQGNSA.

This chain uses TRBV5-4 with TRBJ2-2, with unresolved D. V was trimmed by 0 bases and J by 1 base, leaving 4 bases between them. CDR1 is SGHNT and CDR2 is YYREEE in the germline V gene (reference sequence). This CDR3 spans 14 amino acids. In nucleotides, the CDR3 is TGTGCCAGCAGCTTGGTGGAGAACACCGGGGAGCTGTTTTTT. Encoded protein: CASSLVENTGELFF.

The chain recombines TRBV27 with TRBJ2-1; possibly TRBD2 for D (7 bases). V lost 4 bases to trimming and J lost 8 bases, with 12 bases between them. The CDR3 extends over 13 amino acids. The germline V gene encodes CDR1 MNHEY and CDR2 SMNVEV (reference sequence). DNA for the CDR3: TGTGCCAGCAGTTGGTCGGGGGGCGATGAGCAGTTCTTC. Translation: CASSWSGGDEQFF.

In DNA, the CDR3 is TGTGCCAGCAGCCCAAGCTCACTAGCAGCCCAGAATGAGCAGTTCTTC. It specifies CASSPSSLAAQNEQFF. V usage is TRBV9 and J usage is TRBJ2-1; D perhaps matches TRBD2 (6 bases). The germline gives CDR1 SGDLS, CDR2 YYNGEE. The germline V and J ends were trimmed by 4 bases and 7 bases, with 21 bases remaining between them. The CDR3 length is 16 residues.

V usage is TRBV29-1 and J usage is TRBJ2-7, with TRBD2 as a possible D gene (6 bases). CDR1 SQVTM and CDR2 ANQGSEA come from the germline V gene. Trimming left V 4 bases short and J 6 bases short, with 19 bases between. This CDR3 has 14 residues. CDR3 nucleotide sequence: TGCAGCGTTGTAGAGGACTACAGAATCTCCGAGCAGTACTTC. Translating gives CSVVEDYRISEQYF.

The gene calls are TRBV9 and TRBJ2-2; TRBD2 matches 8 bases. After removal of 4 bases from V and 6 bases from J, the junction contained 11 bases not matched to a gene. The germline V gene has CDR1 SGDLS and CDR2 YYNGEE. The CDR3 runs to 16 residues. The CDR3 nucleotides are TGTGCCAGCAGCCGGACTAGCAATCCCATCTCCGGGGAGCTGTTTTTT. This encodes CASSRTSNPISGELFF.

The rearrangement uses TRBV30 and TRBJ2-3, with TRBD1 matching 10 bases. V was clipped by 2 bases and J by 14 bases; unmatched bases: 7. Germline loops: CDR1 GTSNPN, CDR2 SVGIG (reference sequence). CDR3 length: 12 residues. The CDR3, as DNA: TGTGCCTGGAGTCCCGACAGGGGGCATTCGTATTTT. Residues: CAWSPDRGHSYF.